The 2 T cell receptor beta chains below were found in one sample sequenced in a study of blood T cell repertoires in COVID-19. Measured with immunoSEQ multiplex PCR; TCRdb has only the in-frame clones, and not every one. There are under 200,000 clones in the sample; about 85% occur only once, and approximately 5.1% lies in the top ten. Sequencing was carried out using PBMCs or T cells enriched from blood (not recorded which). Receptor source: a woman aged 40 to 55 with acute COVID-19.

This clone was seen a single time. The rearrangement uses TRBV19 and TRBJ1-2; weak D call: TRBD1 (6 bases). The CDR3 covers 12 residues. CDR1 is LNHDA, CDR2 SQIVND, per germline (reference sequence). The V end was cut by 10 bases, the J end by 8 bases, with 17 bases between. CDR3 residues: CATQGHPRGYTF. CDR3 nucleotides: TGTGCCACCCAGGGACACCCGAGAGGCTACACCTTC. The full variable domain, with the rest looked up from reference TRBV19 and TRBJ1-2, is DGGITQSPKYLFRKEGQNVTLSCEQNLNHDAMYWYRQDPGQGLRLIYYSQIVNDFQKGDIAEGYSVSREKKESFPLTVTSAQKNPTAFYLCATQGHPRGYTFGSGTRLTVV.

This chain connects TRBV3-1 (or the pseudogene TRBV3-2) to TRBJ2-5; 8 bases agree with TRBD2. Germline V gene lookup returns CDR1 LGHDT and CDR2 YNNKEL (reference sequence). J gave up 3 bases and V 4 bases, and 16 bases lay outside the gene matches. The CDR3 sequence is 18 residues long. This CDR3 reads CASSLITTSGSKEETQYF. CDR3 nucleotide sequence: TGTGCCAGCAGCCTCATAACCACTAGCGGATCTAAGGAAGAGACCCAGTACTTC.